This T cell receptor (beta chain) was sequenced for a study of graft-versus-host responses after intestinal transplantation. The study's findings and limits: Subjects displaying graft-donor T cell macrochimerism possessed elevated graft-versus-host to host-versus-graft clonal ratios inside allografts.

Germline CDR1 SGHTA, CDR2 FQGNSA. Deletions cut 4 bases from V and 4 bases from J, with 15 bases between. The CDR3 is 15 residues long. Profiling relied on immunoSEQ multiplex PCR, and the TCRdb table lists in-frame clones only, not all of them. Of 24,000 or so clones in the sample, around 78% were seen once. Worth noting for this clone: Its antigen is still unknown.

The sequencing used PBMCs, collected almost 29 days after intestinal transplant. The V gene is TRBV7-2, the J gene TRBJ2-3; unclear D gene. The source of this sequence is a human patient who received an intestinal transplant, so some T cells may come from the graft donor. CDR3 loop: CASSSQTGSADTQYF. The CDR3 DNA reads TGTGCCAGCAGCTCCCAGACCGGATCCGCAGATACGCAGTATTTT. Using reference TRBV7-2 and TRBJ2-3 for the parts outside the CDR3, the full variable domain is GAGVSQSPSNKVTEKGKDVELRCDPISGHTALYWYRQSLGQGLEFLIYFQGNSAPDKSGLPSDRFSAERTGGSVSTLTIQRTQQEDSAVYLCASSSQTGSADTQYFGPGTRLTVL.